Here is one T cell receptor beta chain with its context. What it binds is not known. TCRdb reprocessed the 5' RACE reads with MiXCR, giving one entry per CDR3 protein. Of 500,000 to 550,000 distinct CDR3 sequences in the sample, approximately 20% were seen once. The data were taken from a study of identical twins. The study's findings and limits: Within monozygotic twins, out-of-frame TCR alpha sharing was underestimated by the models.

V was clipped by 4 bases and J by 2 bases, with 16 bases between them. This CDR3 has 15 residues. Germline-derived CDR1 and CDR2 are SGHDT and YYEEEE. These data were also reused for a study on yellow fever vaccine responses in identical twins.

This clonotype was obtained from a woman aged 18 to 35 in good health. The material sequenced was CD4+ T cells sorted from blood. This chain uses TRBV5-6 with TRBJ2-7, with D possibly being TRBD1 or TRBD2 (6 bases each). DNA for the CDR3: TGTGCCAGCAGCCAAAGGGGGGCTCAGGCCTACGAGCAGTACTTC. It encodes CASSQRGAQAYEQYF. Using reference TRBV5-6 and TRBJ2-7 for the parts outside the CDR3, the full variable domain is DAGVTQSPTHLIKTRGQQVTLRCSPKSGHDTVSWYQQALGQGPQFIFQYYEEEERQRGNFPDRFSGHQFPNYSSELNVNALLLGDSALYLCASSQRGAQAYEQYFGPGTRLTVT.